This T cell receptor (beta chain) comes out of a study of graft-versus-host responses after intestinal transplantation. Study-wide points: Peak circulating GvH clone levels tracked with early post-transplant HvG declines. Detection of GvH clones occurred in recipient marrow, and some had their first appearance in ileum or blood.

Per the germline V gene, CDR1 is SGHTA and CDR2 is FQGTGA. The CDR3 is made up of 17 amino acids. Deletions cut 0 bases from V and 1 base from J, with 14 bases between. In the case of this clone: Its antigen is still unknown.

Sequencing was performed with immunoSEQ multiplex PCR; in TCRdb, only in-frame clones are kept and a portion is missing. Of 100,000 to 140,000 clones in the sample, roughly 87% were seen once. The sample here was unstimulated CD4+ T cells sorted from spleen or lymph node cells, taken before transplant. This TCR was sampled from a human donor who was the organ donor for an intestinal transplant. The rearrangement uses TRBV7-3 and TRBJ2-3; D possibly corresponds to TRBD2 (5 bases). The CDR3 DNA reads TGTGCCAGCAGCTTAACTTCTGGACTGGGCGGCACAGATACGCAGTATTTT. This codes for CASSLTSGLGGTDTQYF.